A selection of T cell receptor beta chains follows, all from one sample in a study of T cells in localized non-small cell lung cancer. TCRdb keeps only in-frame clones here, not all; method: immunoSEQ multiplex PCR. Among 2,500 to 3,000 clones listed, 25% to 30% were seen once. The source material was lung tumor tissue, sampled before any cancer treatment. These receptors all stem from a man aged 18-55 years with stage I lung adenocarcinoma. Each CDR3 is given with its conserved first and last residue. D genes are given only for firm matches. Only part of the rows carry a size: once, few, many, or a class if the clone is expanded.

V: TRBV6-8
size: .
D: .
J: TRBJ2-7
CDR3: CASSSGQRIYREQYF
DNA: TGTGCCAGCAGTTCAGGACAGAGGATATATCGGGAGCAGTACTTC

V: TRBV2
size: few
D: .
J: TRBJ1-6
CDR3: CASSEARTGKGSPLHF
DNA: TGTGCCAGCAGTGAAGCGCGAACGGGGAAAGGATCACCCCTCCACTTT

V: TRBV4-1
size: few
D: .
J: TRBJ2-7
CDR3: CASSQVLQIEQYF
DNA: TGCGCCAGCAGCCAAGTTTTACAGATCGAGCAGTACTTC

V: TRBV11-3
size: .
D: TRBD1
J: TRBJ1-1
CDR3: CASSPLLRTGVTEAFF
DNA: TGTGCCAGCAGCCCCCTCCTGAGGACAGGGGTCACTGAAGCTTTCTTT

V: TRBV11-1
size: few
D: .
J: TRBJ2-1
CDR3: CASSLVSVYNEQFF
DNA: TGTGCCAGCAGCTTAGTCTCCGTCTACAATGAGCAGTTCTTC

V: TRBV19
size: .
D: TRBD1
J: TRBJ1-2
CDR3: CASSAGRQGATSNYGYTF
DNA: TGTGCCAGTAGTGCCGGAAGACAGGGGGCTACCTCAAACTATGGCTACACCTTC

V: TRBV5-1
size: .
D: TRBD2
J: TRBJ2-1
CDR3: CASSPTGTSPDEQFF
DNA: TGCGCCAGCAGCCCGACCGGGACTAGCCCCGATGAGCAGTTCTTC

V: TRBV10-3
size: .
D: .
J: TRBJ1-3
CDR3: CANLTSAGNTIYF
DNA: TGTGCCAATCTGACTTCGGCTGGAAACACCATATATTTT

V: TRBV11-3
size: medium-sized
D: .
J: TRBJ2-2
CDR3: CASSLREGTNTGELFF
DNA: TGTGCCAGCAGCTTGAGGGAAGGGACGAACACCGGGGAGCTGTTTTTT

V: TRBV19
size: hyperexpanded
D: TRBD1
J: TRBJ1-5
CDR3: CASSIGGQSNQPQHF
DNA: TGTGCCAGTAGTATAGGGGGACAGAGCAATCAGCCCCAGCATTTT

V: TRBV5-1
size: few
D: .
J: TRBJ1-4
CDR3: CASSPPGQGEKLFF
DNA: TGCGCCAGCAGCCCCCCCGGCCAGGGGGAAAAACTGTTTTTT

V: TRBV18
size: few
D: .
J: TRBJ1-3
CDR3: CASSPGTLYSGNTIYF
DNA: TGTGCCAGCTCACCGGGGACACTTTACTCTGGAAACACCATATATTTT

V: TRBV6-8
size: .
D: .
J: TRBJ2-5
CDR3: CASSYVGHQETQYF
DNA: TGTGCCAGCAGTTACGTGGGCCACCAAGAGACCCAGTACTTC

V: TRBV15
size: .
D: .
J: TRBJ2-6
CDR3: CATSRAGGGQANVLTF
DNA: TGTGCCACCAGCAGGGCTGGAGGAGGACAAGCCAACGTCCTGACTTTC

V: TRBV30
size: .
D: .
J: TRBJ1-6
CDR3: CAWSGTGSPLHF
DNA: TGTGCCTGGAGCGGCACGGGATCACCCCTCCACTTT

V: TRBV19
size: .
D: .
J: TRBJ2-4
CDR3: CASSPQGVSYIQYF
DNA: TGTGCCAGTAGTCCGCAGGGAGTTTCGTACATTCAGTACTTC

V: TRBV11-3
size: .
D: TRBD1
J: TRBJ2-6
CDR3: CASSLGQGASGANVLTF
DNA: TGTGCCAGCAGCTTGGGACAGGGTGCGTCTGGGGCCAACGTCCTGACTTTC

V: TRBV29-1
size: .
D: .
J: TRBJ1-1
CDR3: CSVEIGGGNTEAFF
DNA: TGCAGCGTTGAAATTGGGGGTGGGAACACTGAAGCTTTCTTT

V: TRBV29-1
size: .
D: TRBD1
J: TRBJ2-5
CDR3: CSVERDREETQYF
DNA: TGCAGCGTTGAAAGGGACAGGGAAGAGACCCAGTACTTC

V: TRBV30
size: .
D: TRBD1
J: TRBJ1-3
CDR3: CACGTGDSSGNTIYF
DNA: TGTGCCTGCGGGACAGGGGATAGCTCTGGAAACACCATATATTTT

V: TRBV10-1
size: .
D: TRBD1
J: TRBJ1-1
CDR3: CASSEHRGPEAFF
DNA: TGCGCCAGCAGTGAGCACAGGGGTCCTGAAGCTTTCTTT